This T cell receptor (beta chain) was found in a study of blood T cell repertoires in COVID-19. A single count supports this clone. The protocol was immunoSEQ multiplex PCR, while the TCRdb copy is restricted to in-frame clones and leaves out a portion. The sample has over 85,000 clones, 80% to 90% seen once. J gave up 4 bases and V 3 bases, and 7 bases lay outside the gene matches. The CDR3 is made up of 17 amino acids. The V gene's germline CDR1 is SEHNR and CDR2 FQNEAQ (reference sequence). Sample: peripheral blood. This sequence was found in a woman older than 75 with acute or convalescent COVID-19. V gene TRBV7-9 combines with J gene TRBJ1-4, with 11 bases matching TRBD1. CDR3 region: CASSLRRTGGVNEKLFF. In DNA form, the CDR3 reads TGTGCCAGCAGCTTGCGCAGGACAGGGGGCGTTAATGAAAAACTGTTTTTT.